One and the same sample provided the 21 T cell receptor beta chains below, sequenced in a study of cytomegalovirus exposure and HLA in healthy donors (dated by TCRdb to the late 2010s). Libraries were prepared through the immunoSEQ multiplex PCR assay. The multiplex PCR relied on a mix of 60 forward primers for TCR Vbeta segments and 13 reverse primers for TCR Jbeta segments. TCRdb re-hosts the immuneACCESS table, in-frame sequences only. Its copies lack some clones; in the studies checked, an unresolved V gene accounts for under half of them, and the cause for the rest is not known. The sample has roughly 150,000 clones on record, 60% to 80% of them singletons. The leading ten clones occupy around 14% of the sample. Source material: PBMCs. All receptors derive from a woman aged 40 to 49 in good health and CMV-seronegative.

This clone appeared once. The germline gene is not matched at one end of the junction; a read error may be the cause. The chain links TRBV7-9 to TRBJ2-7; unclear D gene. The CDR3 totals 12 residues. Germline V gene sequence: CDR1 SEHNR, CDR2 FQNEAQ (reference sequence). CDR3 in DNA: TGTTCCAGCAGTCCCACAGTCTACGAGCAGTACTTC. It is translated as CSSSPTVYEQYF.

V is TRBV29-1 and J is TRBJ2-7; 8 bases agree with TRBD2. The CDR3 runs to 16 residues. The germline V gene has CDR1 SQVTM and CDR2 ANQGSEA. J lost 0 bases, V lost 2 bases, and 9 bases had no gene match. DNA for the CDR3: TGCAGCGTTGAATCGGTTGAGCGGGAGAGCTCCTACGAGCAGTACTTC. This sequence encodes CSVESVERESSYEQYF.

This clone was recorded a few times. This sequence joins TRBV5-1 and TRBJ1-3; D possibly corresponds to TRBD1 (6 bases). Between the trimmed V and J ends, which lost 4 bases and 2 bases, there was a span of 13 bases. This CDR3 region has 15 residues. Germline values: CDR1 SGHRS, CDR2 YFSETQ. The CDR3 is CASSPTGGTGNTIYF. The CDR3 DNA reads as TGCGCCAGCAGCCCTACGGGGGGCACTGGAAACACCATATATTTT.

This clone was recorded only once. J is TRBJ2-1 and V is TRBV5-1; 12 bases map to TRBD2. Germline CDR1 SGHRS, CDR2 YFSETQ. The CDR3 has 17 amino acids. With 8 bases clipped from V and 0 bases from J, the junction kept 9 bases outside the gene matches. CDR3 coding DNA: TGCGCCAGTAGCACTAGCGGGGGGATCAGCTCCTACAATGAGCAGTTCTTC. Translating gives CASSTSGGISSYNEQFF.

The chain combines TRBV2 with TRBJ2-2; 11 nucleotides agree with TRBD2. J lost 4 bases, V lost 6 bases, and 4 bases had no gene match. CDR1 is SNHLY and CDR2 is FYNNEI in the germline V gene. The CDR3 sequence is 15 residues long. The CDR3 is CASRLAGGTTGELFF. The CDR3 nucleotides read TGTGCCAGCAGGTTAGCGGGAGGGACCACCGGGGAGCTGTTTTTT.

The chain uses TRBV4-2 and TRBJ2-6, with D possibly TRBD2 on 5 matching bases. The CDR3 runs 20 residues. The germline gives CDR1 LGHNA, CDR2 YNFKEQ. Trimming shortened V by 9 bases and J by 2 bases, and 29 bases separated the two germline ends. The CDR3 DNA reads TGTGCCAGTCCCCCACCCTGGAGTCCGGACTTGGACCCTGGGGCCAACGTCCTGACTTTC. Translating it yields CASPPPWSPDLDPGANVLTF.

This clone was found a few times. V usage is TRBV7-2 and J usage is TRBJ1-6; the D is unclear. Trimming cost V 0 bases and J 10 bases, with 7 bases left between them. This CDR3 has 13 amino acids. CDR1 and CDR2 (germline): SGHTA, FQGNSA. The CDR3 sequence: CASSLAIGSPLHF. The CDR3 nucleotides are TGTGCCAGCAGCTTAGCTATCGGGTCACCCCTCCACTTT.

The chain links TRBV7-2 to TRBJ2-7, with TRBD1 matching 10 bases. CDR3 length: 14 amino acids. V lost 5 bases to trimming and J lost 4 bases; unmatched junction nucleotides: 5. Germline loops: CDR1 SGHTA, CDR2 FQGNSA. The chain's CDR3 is CASSHRTGGYEQYF. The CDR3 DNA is TGTGCCAGCAGCCACAGGACAGGGGGGTACGAGCAGTACTTC. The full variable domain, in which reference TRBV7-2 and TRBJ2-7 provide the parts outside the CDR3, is GAGVSQSPSNKVTEKGKDVELRCDPISGHTALYWYRQSLGQGLEFLIYFQGNSAPDKSGLPSDRFSAERTGGSVSTLTIQRTQQEDSAVYLCASSHRTGGYEQYFGPGTRLTVT.

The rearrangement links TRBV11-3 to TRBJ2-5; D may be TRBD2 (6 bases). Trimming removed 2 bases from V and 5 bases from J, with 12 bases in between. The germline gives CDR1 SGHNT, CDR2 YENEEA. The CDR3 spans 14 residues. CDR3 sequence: CASSLSAGTETQYF. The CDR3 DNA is TGTGCCAGCAGCTTATCGGCGGGGACGGAGACCCAGTACTTC.

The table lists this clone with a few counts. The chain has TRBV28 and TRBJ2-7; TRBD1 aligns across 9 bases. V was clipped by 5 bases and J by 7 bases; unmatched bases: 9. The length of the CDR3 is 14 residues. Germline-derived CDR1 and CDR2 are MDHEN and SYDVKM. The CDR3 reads CASSTFGQGREQYF. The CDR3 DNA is TGTGCCAGCAGTACATTCGGACAGGGGAGGGAGCAGTACTTC. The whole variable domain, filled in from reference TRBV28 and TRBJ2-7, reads DVKVTQSSRYLVKRTGEKVFLECVQDMDHENMFWYRQDPGLGLRLIYFSYDVKMKEKGDIPEGYSVSREKKERFSLILESASTNQTSMYLCASSTFGQGREQYFGPGTRLTVT.

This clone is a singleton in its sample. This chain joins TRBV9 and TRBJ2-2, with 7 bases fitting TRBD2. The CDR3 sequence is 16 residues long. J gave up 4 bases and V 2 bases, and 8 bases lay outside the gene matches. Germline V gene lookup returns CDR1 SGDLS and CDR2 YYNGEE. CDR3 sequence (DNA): TGTGCCAGCAGCGTTTTTCTAGCGGAAACCACCGGGGAGCTGTTTTTT. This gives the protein CASSVFLAETTGELFF.

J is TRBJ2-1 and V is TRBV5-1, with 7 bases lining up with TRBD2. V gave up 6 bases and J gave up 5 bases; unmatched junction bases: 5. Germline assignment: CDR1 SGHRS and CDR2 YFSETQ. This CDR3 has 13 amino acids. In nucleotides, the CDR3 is TGCGCCAGCATGACTAGCTTCAACAATGAGCAGTTCTTC. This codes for CASMTSFNNEQFF.

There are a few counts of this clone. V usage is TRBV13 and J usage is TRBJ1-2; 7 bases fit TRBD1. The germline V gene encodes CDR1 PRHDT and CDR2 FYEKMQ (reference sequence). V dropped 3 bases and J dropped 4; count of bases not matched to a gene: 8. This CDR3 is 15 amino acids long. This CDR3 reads CASSFVRDRPYGYTF. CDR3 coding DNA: TGTGCCAGCAGCTTTGTACGGGACAGACCCTATGGCTACACCTTC. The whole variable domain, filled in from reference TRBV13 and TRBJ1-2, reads AAGVIQSPRHLIKEKRETATLKCYPIPRHDTVYWYQQGPGQDPQFLISFYEKMQSDKGSIPDRFSAQQFSDYHSELNMSSLELGDSALYFCASSFVRDRPYGYTFGSGTRLTVV.

CDR3 in DNA: TGTGCCAGCAGCGGCAACCGGGGACACCCTAGCAATCAGCCCCAGCATTTT. This codes for CASSGNRGHPSNQPQHF. The rearrangement joins TRBV6-4 to TRBJ1-5; D may be TRBD1 (6 bases). Looked up from germline, CDR1 is MRHNA and CDR2 is SNTAGT. V lost 6 bases and J 0 bases, leaving 18 bases between the germline ends. CDR3 size: 17 residues.

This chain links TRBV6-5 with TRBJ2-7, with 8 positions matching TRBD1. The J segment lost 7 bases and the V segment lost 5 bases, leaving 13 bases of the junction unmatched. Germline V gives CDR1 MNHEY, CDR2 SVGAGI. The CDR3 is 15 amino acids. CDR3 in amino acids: CASSTPDRVGGEQYF. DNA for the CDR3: TGTGCCAGCAGTACACCGGACAGGGTAGGAGGAGAGCAGTACTTC.

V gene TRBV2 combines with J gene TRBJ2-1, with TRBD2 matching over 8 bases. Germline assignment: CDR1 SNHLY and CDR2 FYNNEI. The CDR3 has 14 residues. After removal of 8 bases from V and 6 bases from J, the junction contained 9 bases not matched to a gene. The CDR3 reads CASGRGGLRNEQFF. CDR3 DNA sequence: TGTGCCAGCGGCCGGGGGGGCTTACGCAATGAGCAGTTCTTC.

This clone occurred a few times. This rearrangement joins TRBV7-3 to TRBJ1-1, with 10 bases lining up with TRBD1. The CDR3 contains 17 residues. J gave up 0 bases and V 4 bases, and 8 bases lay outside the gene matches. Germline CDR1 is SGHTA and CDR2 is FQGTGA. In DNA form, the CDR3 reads TGTGCCAGCAGCTCGACAGGGGGCCTAATGGTGAACACTGAAGCTTTCTTT. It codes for CASSSTGGLMVNTEAFF.

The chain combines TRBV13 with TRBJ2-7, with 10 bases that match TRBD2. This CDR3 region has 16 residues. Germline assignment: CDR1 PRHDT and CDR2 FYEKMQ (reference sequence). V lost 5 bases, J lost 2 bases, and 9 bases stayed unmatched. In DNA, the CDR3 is TGTGCCAGCAGCCCCCGACTAGCGGGCGTACCCTACGAGCAGTACTTC. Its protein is CASSPRLAGVPYEQYF.

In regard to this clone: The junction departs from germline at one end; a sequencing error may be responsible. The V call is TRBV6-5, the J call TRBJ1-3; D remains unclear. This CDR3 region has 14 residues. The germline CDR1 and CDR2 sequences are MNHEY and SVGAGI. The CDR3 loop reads CASSWAVSGNTVYF. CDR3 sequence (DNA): TGTGCCAGCAGTTGGGCAGTCTCTGGAAACACCGTATATTTT.

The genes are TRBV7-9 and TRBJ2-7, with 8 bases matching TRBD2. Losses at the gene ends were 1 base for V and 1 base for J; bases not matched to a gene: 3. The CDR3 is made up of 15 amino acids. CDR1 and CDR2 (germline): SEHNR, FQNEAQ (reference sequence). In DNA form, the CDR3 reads TGTGCCAGCAGCTTAGAGATAGCGGGGTCCTACGAGCAGTACTTC. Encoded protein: CASSLEIAGSYEQYF.

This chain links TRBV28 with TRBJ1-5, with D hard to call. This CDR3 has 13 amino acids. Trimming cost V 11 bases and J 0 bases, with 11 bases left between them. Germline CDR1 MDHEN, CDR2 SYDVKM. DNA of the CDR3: TGTGCCGTAGAGCGTGGTAGCAATCAGCCCCAGCATTTT. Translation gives CAVERGSNQPQHF.